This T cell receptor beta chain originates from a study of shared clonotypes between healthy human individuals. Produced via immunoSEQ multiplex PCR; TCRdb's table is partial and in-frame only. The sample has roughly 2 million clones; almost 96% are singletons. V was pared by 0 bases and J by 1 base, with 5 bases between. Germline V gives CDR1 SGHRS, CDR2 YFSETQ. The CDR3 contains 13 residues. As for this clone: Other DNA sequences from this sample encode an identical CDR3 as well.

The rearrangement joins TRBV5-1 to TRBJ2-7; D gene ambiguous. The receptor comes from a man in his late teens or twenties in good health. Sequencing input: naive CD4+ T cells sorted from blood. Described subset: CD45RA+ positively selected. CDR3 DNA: TGCGCCAGCAGCTTGGGGGCATCCTACGAGCAGTACTTC. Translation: CASSLGASYEQYF. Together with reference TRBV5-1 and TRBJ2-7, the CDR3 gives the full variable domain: KAGVTQTPRYLIKTRGQQVTLSCSPISGHRSVSWYQQTPGQGLQFLFEYFSETQRNKGNFPGRFSGRQFSNSRSEMNVSTLELGDSALYLCASSLGASYEQYFGPGTRLTVT.